One T cell receptor (beta chain) is described in this entry. Its matching antigen is unknown. At one end, the junction sequence differs from germline, possibly due to a read error. The data are from a study of blood T cells in healthy people across ages. Whole-study results and caveats: Older age went with lower TCR beta diversity per million T cells, in a roughly linear way.

Next came a second PCR, run for roughly 7 to 12 cycles, which used a sample-barcoded 5' primer along with a J-beta primer mix. One entry per CDR3 protein results from TCRdb running MiXCR on the 5' RACE reads. The sample lists 500,000 to 650,000 distinct CDR3 sequences, roughly a quarter seen once, with approximately 3.6% in the top ten. Germline CDR1 is MNHEY and CDR2 is SVGAGI. This CDR3 is built from 15 residues. This sample was also put to use in a study of T cells of mothers and their children. That source reports: Mothers gave over 8.5 million TCR beta CDR3 reads each, and children 3 million to 3.5 million each.

The sample comprised blood. The chain has TRBV6-5 and TRBJ2-1; a weak D match, TRBD2 (6 bases). This TCR was sampled from a boy aged 2 to 10 in good health. The CDR3 loop is CASSYSPGLPAEQSF. The CDR3 coding sequence is TGTGCCAGCAGTTACTCACCGGGACTCCCTGCGGAGCAGTCCTTC.